One and the same sample provided the 9 T cell receptor beta chains below, sequenced in a study of OX40 agonist ivuxolimab in advanced cancers. The assay was immunoSEQ multiplex PCR, and TCRdb's table has in-frame clones only and misses some. The data contain over 40,000 clones, around 80% of them singletons. Sequencing used CD4+ or CD8+ T cells sorted from blood, obtained in a trial of the OX40 agonist ivuxolimab. These receptors were taken from an adult with an advanced solid tumor such as melanoma, head and neck, liver or kidney cancer.

The chain links TRBV12-5 to TRBJ2-1, with D possibly TRBD2 on 6 matching bases. V was clipped by 2 bases and J by 3 bases, with 20 bases between them. Per the germline V gene, CDR1 is LGHNT and CDR2 is FRNRAP. The CDR3 loop spans 18 amino acids. The CDR3 loop is CASGLLVTNRRGYNEQFF. The CDR3 nucleotides read TGTGCTAGTGGTTTGCTGGTTACTAACAGGAGGGGCTACAATGAGCAGTTCTTC. Drawing the rest from reference TRBV12-5 and TRBJ2-1, the complete variable domain is DARVTQTPRHKVTEMGQEVTMRCQPILGHNTVFWYRQTMMQGLELLAYFRNRAPLDDSGMPKDRFSAEMPDATLATLKIQPSEPRDSAVYFCASGLLVTNRRGYNEQFFGPGTRLTVL.

The rearrangement joins TRBV6-5 to TRBJ2-3, with 10 nucleotides matching TRBD2. The ends lost 4 bases at V and 6 bases at J; junction bases unmatched: 7. Per the germline V gene, CDR1 is MNHEY and CDR2 is SVGAGI. There are 15 residues in the CDR3. CDR3 bases: TGTGCCAGCAGTTTCGAGCGGGAGGGCCGGGATACGCAGTATTTT. It yields the protein CASSFEREGRDTQYF.

V is TRBV2 and J is TRBJ2-2, with 8 nucleotides matching TRBD2. The CDR3 is 15 amino acids. In germline, CDR1 is SNHLY, CDR2 FYNNEI. V was clipped by 6 bases and J by 3 bases; unmatched bases: 6. The CDR3 sequence is CASSRTTSDTGELFF. CDR3 sequence (DNA): TGTGCCAGCAGCCGAACGACTAGCGACACCGGGGAGCTGTTTTTT.

The genes are TRBV18 and TRBJ2-7; D is possibly TRBD2 (6 bases). With 0 bases removed from V and 6 bases from J, the gap between germline ends came to 9 bases. Germline V lookup: CDR1 KGHSH, CDR2 LQKENI. The CDR3 has 13 amino acids. The CDR3, as DNA: TGTGCCAGCTCACCACCGTACGGGGGCGAGCAGTACTTC. Translated: CASSPPYGGEQYF.

The chain has TRBV6-1 and TRBJ2-7; 7 bases are a match to TRBD2. The CDR3 covers 14 residues. The J segment lost 2 bases and the V segment lost 4 bases, leaving 5 bases of the junction unmatched. CDR1 is MNHNS and CDR2 is SASEGT in the germline V gene. CDR3 bases: TGTGCCAGCAGTGTCGGACTAGAGGCCTACGAGCAGTACTTC. Translating it yields CASSVGLEAYEQYF.

The J gene is TRBJ1-5, the V gene TRBV6-5; 9 bases fit TRBD1. The CDR3 is 15 residues long. The germline V gene has CDR1 MNHEY and CDR2 SVGAGI. The junction had 6 bases not matched to a gene; V was cut back by 2 bases and J by 7 bases. This CDR3 reads CASSYGTGIGQPQHF. The CDR3 bases are TGTGCCAGCAGTTACGGGACAGGGATAGGGCAGCCCCAGCATTTT.

This clone was seen a handful of times. CDR3 in DNA: TGTGCCAGTAGACAAGGCGGGGTTCTCAATCAGCCCCAGCATTTT. Translated: CASRQGGVLNQPQHF. This chain joins TRBV19 and TRBJ1-5; D unresolved. This CDR3 region has 15 residues. CDR1 is LNHDA and CDR2 is SQIVND in the germline V gene (reference sequence). V lost 6 bases and J lost 3, with 15 bases in between.

J is TRBJ2-7 and V is TRBV6-6; D remains unclear. This CDR3 region has 13 residues. CDR1 and CDR2 from the germline V gene are MNHNY and SVGAGI (reference sequence). The V and J ends lost 5 bases and 0 bases respectively, with 8 bases between them. CDR3 nucleotides: TGTGCCAGCAGTCCGAGTAGCTCCTACGAGCAGTACTTC. This sequence encodes CASSPSSSYEQYF.

V and J are TRBV6-5 and TRBJ1-1; 12 nucleotides agree with TRBD1. With 4 bases clipped from V and 2 bases from J, the junction kept 5 bases outside the gene matches. Germline V lookup: CDR1 MNHEY, CDR2 SVGAGI. The CDR3 runs 16 residues. The DNA of the CDR3 is TGTGCCAGCAGTTTGACCGGGACAGGGGGCAACACTGAAGCTTTCTTT. This gives the protein CASSLTGTGGNTEAFF.